Below, 24 T cell receptor beta chains from the same sample are listed, as sequenced in a study of blood T cell repertoires in COVID-19. TCRdb keeps only in-frame clones here, not all; method: immunoSEQ multiplex PCR. The data hold 150,000 to 250,000 clones, with 70% to 85% observed a single time. Source material: peripheral blood. These receptors all come from a human donor with acute or convalescent COVID-19. The donor label of this sample is uncertain.

The chain is built from TRBV7-9 and TRBJ2-5; 7 bases are a match to TRBD2. The CDR3 is 14 amino acids. From germline, CDR1 is SEHNR and CDR2 FQNEAQ (reference sequence). Trimming at V came to 1 base and at J to 5 bases, leaving 4 bases not matched to a gene. CDR3 in amino acids: CASSLGREWETQYF. The CDR3 DNA is TGTGCCAGCAGCTTAGGGCGGGAGTGGGAGACCCAGTACTTC.

This clone was found once. The genes are TRBV19 and TRBJ1-2; TRBD1 matches at 9 bases. CDR3 length: 15 residues. V gave up 1 base and J gave up 0 bases; unmatched junction bases: 0. The germline V gene encodes CDR1 LNHDA and CDR2 SQIVND (reference sequence). This chain's CDR3 is CASSIGQGANYGYTF. The CDR3 bases are TGTGCCAGTAGTATAGGACAGGGGGCTAACTATGGCTACACCTTC.

This chain connects TRBV3-1 (or the pseudogene TRBV3-2) to TRBJ1-2; D ambiguous. The CDR3 totals 13 residues. The germline gives CDR1 LGHDT, CDR2 YNNKEL (reference sequence). Trimming took off 0 bases at V and 3 bases at J, with 5 bases between the two ends. The CDR3 nucleotides are TGTGCCAGCAGCCAAGACGTGTACTATGGCTACACCTTC. This encodes CASSQDVYYGYTF.

This chain uses TRBV5-5 with TRBJ2-3; TRBD2 is a possible D gene (6 bases). The ends were cut back, 1 base at V and 3 bases at J, with 15 bases in the middle. CDR1 and CDR2 from the germline V gene are SGHKS and YYEKEE (reference sequence). The CDR3 covers 16 residues. The CDR3 is CASSLPSGLGTDTQYF. CDR3 DNA: TGTGCCAGCAGCTTGCCCAGCGGGTTGGGTACAGATACGCAGTATTTT.

The rearrangement uses TRBV7-9 and TRBJ2-1; TRBD2 might be the D (5 bases). The V gene's germline CDR1 is SEHNR and CDR2 FQNEAQ (reference sequence). V was clipped by 0 bases and J by 2 bases, with 11 bases between them. This CDR3 is built from 16 residues. The CDR3 sequence: CASSLARGSTYNEQFF. The CDR3 DNA follows: TGTGCCAGCAGCTTAGCGAGAGGGAGTACCTACAATGAGCAGTTCTTC.

V is TRBV28 and J is TRBJ1-2, with TRBD1 matching over 7 bases. Germline CDR1 is MDHEN and CDR2 is SYDVKM. CDR3 size: 14 residues. Germline trimming cut 7 bases from V and 5 bases from J; bases unmatched to any gene: 10. The CDR3 nucleotides read TGTGCCAGCACCGTATCCGGGACAGCTTATGGCTACACCTTC. Translating it yields CASTVSGTAYGYTF.

In its sample, this clone was seen a few times. The CDR3 coding sequence is TGTGCCAGCAGCTACCGGGACAGCTCCTACGAGCAGTACTTC. This encodes CASSYRDSSYEQYF. J is TRBJ2-7 and V is TRBV7-8; 7 nucleotides match TRBD1. Germline V gene data show CDR1 as SGHVS and CDR2 as FQNEAQ. V lost 4 bases, J lost 0 bases, and 3 bases stayed unmatched. The CDR3 is made up of 14 amino acids.

J is TRBJ1-2 and V is TRBV5-1, with D possibly matching TRBD1 (5 bases). Germline assignment: CDR1 SGHRS and CDR2 YFSETQ. The ends were cut back, 4 bases at V and 6 bases at J, with 13 bases in the middle. This CDR3 spans 13 amino acids. The CDR3 nucleotides are TGCGCCAGCAGCCCCCAGGGACTTGATGGCTACACCTTC. This codes for CASSPQGLDGYTF.

The rearrangement uses TRBV30 and TRBJ1-2; TRBD1 matches at 7 bases. The CDR3 length is 11 residues. Germline-derived CDR1 and CDR2 are GTSNPN and SVGIG (reference sequence). V shed 7 bases, J shed 8 bases, and the junction held 7 bases outside the gene matches. The CDR3 loop is CAYNRGRGYTF. The CDR3 region has the DNA TGTGCCTACAACAGGGGTCGGGGCTACACCTTC.

The chain uses TRBV9 and TRBJ1-5; D is possibly TRBD1 (6 bases). Germline V lookup: CDR1 SGDLS, CDR2 YYNGEE. The CDR3 consists of 15 residues. Trimming left V 0 bases short and J 3 bases short, with 10 bases between. The DNA of the CDR3 is TGTGCCAGCAGCGTAGATGGACAGTACAATCAGCCCCAGCATTTT. Protein: CASSVDGQYNQPQHF.

The chain links TRBV28 to TRBJ2-5, with D possibly being TRBD2 (6 bases). The CDR3 is made up of 15 amino acids. The V gene lost 7 bases and the J gene lost 5 bases, with 20 bases spanning the gap. The germline gives CDR1 MDHEN, CDR2 SYDVKM. The CDR3 sequence: CASTQGSAGGETQYF. The CDR3 DNA is TGTGCCAGCACCCAAGGTTCAGCGGGCGGTGAGACCCAGTACTTC.

This chain links TRBV2 with TRBJ2-5, with TRBD2 matching 10 bases. The CDR3 is made up of 16 amino acids. V lost 6 bases, J lost 0 bases, and 7 bases stayed unmatched. Germline CDR1 and CDR2: SNHLY and FYNNEI. CDR3 coding DNA: TGTGCCAGCAGCGCCAGACTAGCGGGTTACCAAGAGACCCAGTACTTC. Amino acids: CASSARLAGYQETQYF.

This clone was picked up a small number of times. The V call is TRBV14, the J call TRBJ2-1, with a weak D call TRBD2 (5 bases). CDR3 size: 14 residues. The V end was cut by 4 bases, the J end by 9 bases, with 16 bases between. Germline V gene sequence: CDR1 SGHDN, CDR2 FVKESK. The chain's CDR3 is CASSPRTRSGEQFF. CDR3 DNA: TGTGCCAGCAGCCCTCGGACTCGCTCGGGTGAGCAGTTCTTC.

The gene calls are TRBV12-3 or TRBV12-4 and TRBJ2-7; TRBD1 aligns across 7 bases. The CDR3 is 13 residues long. V dropped 7 bases and J dropped 3; count of bases not matched to a gene: 6. The CDR3 loop is CASTDRPGYEQYF. The CDR3 nucleotides read TGTGCCAGCACGGACAGGCCGGGCTACGAGCAGTACTTC.

This chain connects TRBV6-2 or TRBV6-3 to TRBJ1-5, with 7 nucleotides matching TRBD1. The germline V gene encodes CDR1 MNHEY and CDR2 SVGEGT. The length of the CDR3 is 15 residues. Trimming at V came to 6 bases and at J to 0 bases, leaving 5 bases not matched to a gene. The CDR3 reads CASSSDRDSNQPQHF. The CDR3 nucleotides read TGTGCCAGCAGCTCTGACAGGGATAGCAATCAGCCCCAGCATTTT.

The J gene is TRBJ1-4, the V gene TRBV7-8; the D gene is possibly TRBD1 (6 bases). Germline CDR1 and CDR2: SGHVS and FQNEAQ. This CDR3 has 16 amino acids. V was pared by 5 bases and J by 1 base, with 14 bases between. CDR3 nucleotide sequence: TGTGCCAGCAGCACAAACAGGGTGGGAACTAATGAAAAACTGTTTTTT. Translating it yields CASSTNRVGTNEKLFF.

The chain has TRBV30 and TRBJ2-1; D gene uncertain. Germline assignment: CDR1 GTSNPN and CDR2 SVGIG (reference sequence). V shed 0 bases and J shed 9 bases, with 6 bases lying between them. The CDR3 has 11 amino acids. The CDR3 region is CAWSVQIEQFF. CDR3 bases: TGTGCCTGGAGTGTACAAATTGAGCAGTTCTTC.

The chain employs TRBV12-3 or TRBV12-4 and TRBJ1-3, with D hard to call. V shed 8 bases and J shed 5 bases, with 4 bases lying between them. CDR3 length: 10 amino acids. The CDR3, as DNA: TGTGCCAGCCAGAGAAACACCATATATTTT. As protein: CASQRNTIYF.

Only one count was recorded for this clone. This sequence joins TRBV28 and TRBJ2-7, with TRBD2 as a possible D gene (6 bases). The CDR3 sequence is 18 residues long. The V and J ends lost 2 bases and 0 bases respectively, with 20 bases between them. The germline V gene has CDR1 MDHEN and CDR2 SYDVKM. In nucleotides, the CDR3 is TGTGCCAGCAGTTTACTAGAGTCTAGCGCCCTGAGCTCCTACGAGCAGTACTTC. Amino acids: CASSLLESSALSSYEQYF. Full variable domain (remainder filled in from reference TRBV28 and TRBJ2-7): DVKVTQSSRYLVKRTGEKVFLECVQDMDHENMFWYRQDPGLGLRLIYFSYDVKMKEKGDIPEGYSVSREKKERFSLILESASTNQTSMYLCASSLLESSALSSYEQYFGPGTRLTVT.

Points on this clone: Distinct nucleotide sequences in the sample also encode this CDR3. The J gene is TRBJ2-6, the V gene TRBV6-5, with D perhaps TRBD1 (5 bases). Looked up from germline, CDR1 is MNHEY and CDR2 is SVGAGI. The CDR3 extends over 15 amino acids. V lost 0 bases to trimming and J lost 2 bases, with 5 bases between them. The CDR3, as DNA: TGTGCCAGCAGTTACTCAGGGGCTGGGGCCAACGTCCTGACTTTC. Protein product: CASSYSGAGANVLTF.

The chain employs TRBV2 and TRBJ2-3, with 7 bases fitting TRBD1. Trimming at V came to 3 bases and at J to 0 bases, leaving 6 bases not matched to a gene. Germline V CDR1 and CDR2: SNHLY, FYNNEI. This CDR3 contains 16 residues. The CDR3: CASSDTQGKSTDTQYF. As DNA, the CDR3 is TGTGCCAGCAGTGATACACAGGGGAAAAGCACAGATACGCAGTATTTT.

J is TRBJ1-5 and V is TRBV5-1; unclear D gene. The length of the CDR3 is 14 residues. Germline V gene data show CDR1 as SGHRS and CDR2 as YFSETQ. The V gene lost 0 bases and the J gene lost 3 bases, with 7 bases spanning the gap. The CDR3 DNA is TGCGCCAGCAGCTTGGGACATCCCAATCAGCCCCAGCATTTT. This encodes CASSLGHPNQPQHF.

The CDR3 region is CASTDPPAGGELFF. CDR3 bases: TGTGCCAGTACCGACCCACCGGCAGGCGGGGAGCTGTTTTTT. V gene TRBV19 combines with J gene TRBJ2-2; D is undetermined. The CDR3 consists of 14 residues. V dropped 7 bases and J dropped 7 bases, with 16 bases sitting between them. Per germline, CDR1 LNHDA and CDR2 SQIVND (reference sequence).

Written as DNA, the CDR3 is TGTGCCAGCAGTGATCAGGGGGAGGATCAGCCCCAGCATTTT. Its protein product is CASSDQGEDQPQHF. This chain uses TRBV2 with TRBJ1-5; 7 positions match TRBD1. Trimming cost V 3 bases and J 5 bases; bases outside gene matches: 4. There are 14 residues in the CDR3. Per the germline V gene, CDR1 is SNHLY and CDR2 is FYNNEI.